Each of the 25 T cell receptor beta chains below was sequenced from the same sample in a study of cytomegalovirus exposure and HLA in healthy donors. 13 Jbeta primers and 60 Vbeta primers were used for the PCR. Generated by immunoSEQ multiplex PCR, the TCRdb table keeps only in-frame clones and is missing some. The table lists more than 90,000 clones, roughly two thirds of them singletons. The source material was PBMCs. These receptors all stem from a woman in her 30s in good health and CMV-seronegative.

The V gene is TRBV7-3, the J gene TRBJ2-1; 11 bases fit TRBD2. This CDR3 region has 15 residues. Germline-derived CDR1 and CDR2 are SGHTA and FQGTGA. After removal of 6 bases from V and 2 bases from J, the junction contained 3 bases not matched to a gene. Here the CDR3 reads CASSLAGGTYNEQFF. In DNA, the CDR3 is TGTGCCAGCAGTCTAGCGGGAGGAACCTACAATGAGCAGTTCTTC.

The gene calls are TRBV5-6 and TRBJ1-4, with 8 positions matching TRBD1. After removal of 3 bases from V and 3 bases from J, the junction contained 4 bases not matched to a gene. The CDR3 sequence is 15 residues long. The germline gives CDR1 SGHDT, CDR2 YYEEEE. CDR3 nucleotide sequence: TGTGCCAGCAGCTGGCAGGGGGCAGCTAATGAAAAACTGTTTTTT. Translating gives CASSWQGAANEKLFF.

The V and J genes are TRBV9 and TRBJ2-3; D ambiguous. This CDR3 is built from 11 residues. Germline CDR1 SGDLS, CDR2 YYNGEE. Trimming cost V 1 base and J 5 bases, with 2 bases left between them. CDR3 sequence: CASSVLDTQYF. The CDR3, as DNA: TGTGCCAGCAGCGTACTAGATACGCAGTATTTT.

The chain is built from TRBV7-6 and TRBJ2-7; 7 nucleotides match TRBD2. CDR3 length: 18 residues. The V segment lost 1 base and the J segment 1 base; nucleotides outside the gene matches: 13. The germline V gene has CDR1 SGHVS and CDR2 FNYEAQ. In nucleotides, the CDR3 is TGTGCCAGCAGCTTAGGGTCTAGCGGAGCAAGACCTTCCTACGAGCAGTACTTC. It translates to CASSLGSSGARPSYEQYF.

The V and J genes are TRBV19 and TRBJ2-1; 11 bases are a match to TRBD2. CDR1 is LNHDA and CDR2 is SQIVND in the germline V gene (reference sequence). After removal of 6 bases from V and 7 bases from J, the junction contained 11 bases not matched to a gene. The CDR3 spans 16 residues. CDR3 protein: CASSHTSGSSRNEQFF. The DNA for the CDR3 is TGTGCCAGTAGCCATACTAGCGGGAGTAGCAGGAATGAGCAGTTCTTC.

CDR3 protein: CASRTGAAGNTIYF. The CDR3 nucleotides are TGTGCCAGCCGGACAGGGGCGGCGGGAAACACCATATATTTT. The V call is TRBV28, the J call TRBJ1-3; 9 bases map to TRBD1. The CDR3 has 14 amino acids. V was clipped by 8 bases and J by 4 bases; unmatched bases: 6. The germline V gene encodes CDR1 MDHEN and CDR2 SYDVKM.

About this clone itself: The sample carries other DNA sequences with the same CDR3. The rearrangement links TRBV7-3 to TRBJ1-1; D unresolved. The CDR3 extends over 13 amino acids. Germline V gives CDR1 SGHTA, CDR2 FQGTGA. Trimming stripped 5 bases from V and 1 base from J, with 8 bases between. CDR3 sequence: CASSATGNTEAFF. The CDR3 DNA follows: TGTGCCAGCAGCGCGACGGGGAACACTGAAGCTTTCTTT.

The V and J genes are TRBV7-2 and TRBJ2-3, with no clear D. This CDR3 has 13 residues. CDR1 and CDR2 (germline): SGHTA, FQGNSA. V was shortened by 1 base and J by 2 bases, with 4 bases between the two germline ends. The CDR3 loop is CASSLDLTDTQYF. The DNA for the CDR3 is TGTGCCAGCAGCTTAGATCTCACAGATACGCAGTATTTT.

V usage is TRBV28 and J usage is TRBJ2-7, with 11 bases fitting TRBD2. This CDR3 is 16 amino acids long. Losses at the gene ends were 3 bases for V and 0 bases for J; bases not matched to a gene: 4. Germline V gives CDR1 MDHEN, CDR2 SYDVKM. The chain's CDR3 is CASSLTSGKSSYEQYF. The DNA of the CDR3 is TGTGCCAGCAGTTTGACTAGCGGGAAGAGCTCCTACGAGCAGTACTTC.

V and J are TRBV9 and TRBJ1-1, with D tentatively TRBD1 (5 bases). The CDR3 is made up of 15 amino acids. V lost 4 bases, J lost 0 bases, and 13 bases lay in between. Germline V gene lookup returns CDR1 SGDLS and CDR2 YYNGEE. This chain's CDR3 is CASSFSDNMNTEAFF. The CDR3 DNA sequence: TGTGCCAGCAGCTTCTCGGACAACATGAACACTGAAGCTTTCTTT.

The rearrangement links TRBV20-1 to TRBJ1-5, with no clear D. V shed 6 bases and J shed 11 bases, with 11 bases lying between them. The CDR3 totals 10 residues. The germline CDR1 and CDR2 sequences are DFQATT and SNEGSKA (reference sequence). This chain's CDR3 is CSAGSGTQHF. CDR3 coding DNA: TGCAGTGCAGGGAGTGGGACCCAGCATTTT.

V usage is TRBV4-3 and J usage is TRBJ2-1; 8 nucleotides match TRBD2. Germline CDR1 is LGHNA and CDR2 is YSLEER. This CDR3 is 16 amino acids long. The ends lost 0 bases at V and 10 bases at J; junction bases unmatched: 11. CDR3 amino acids: CASSQEVGRALGEQFF. CDR3 DNA: TGCGCCAGCAGCCAAGAGGTCGGGAGGGCCCTAGGGGAGCAGTTCTTC.

The rearrangement links TRBV29-1 to TRBJ2-3; D may be TRBD1 (6 bases). The CDR3 consists of 14 residues. The V end lost 7 bases, the J end lost 4 bases, and 18 bases lay between the germline ends. Per the germline V gene, CDR1 is SQVTM and CDR2 is ANQGSEA. This CDR3 reads CSGQVNVVADTQYF. The DNA for the CDR3 is TGCAGCGGACAGGTAAACGTTGTGGCAGATACGCAGTATTTT.

The CDR3 region has the DNA TGTGCCACAAGCCTAGCGGGAGGTAATAATGAGCAGTTCTTC. Its protein product is CATSLAGGNNEQFF. This chain joins TRBV6-5 and TRBJ2-1, with 11 bases aligning to TRBD2. The CDR3 loop spans 14 amino acids. V dropped 10 bases and J dropped 7; count of bases not matched to a gene: 9. From germline, CDR1 is MNHEY and CDR2 SVGAGI.

This CDR3 is CASSSLGTVRHF. The CDR3 coding sequence is TGTGCCAGCAGCTCCCTCGGGACAGTCAGGCATTTT. The chain is built from TRBV7-9 and TRBJ1-5, with 7 bases aligning to TRBD1. The CDR3 length is 12 residues. CDR1 is SEHNR, CDR2 FQNEAQ, per germline (reference sequence). Trimming removed 4 bases from V and 15 bases from J; junction bases left unmatched: 9.

The chain uses TRBV6-5 and TRBJ1-6; D is ambiguous. Trimming took off 6 bases at V and 4 bases at J, with 10 bases between the two ends. Germline V gives CDR1 MNHEY, CDR2 SVGAGI. This CDR3 has 14 residues. Written as DNA, the CDR3 is TGTGCCAGCAGCGACCGGGGTTATAATTCACCCCTCCACTTT. It translates to CASSDRGYNSPLHF.

This clone was observed once. The chain couples TRBV4-1 to TRBJ1-2; no clear D gene. Trimming pared 3 bases from V and 0 bases from J, leaving 8 bases between. Germline CDR1 is MGHRA and CDR2 is YSYEKL. The CDR3 consists of 14 residues. DNA for the CDR3: TGCGCCAGCAGCCAGCAGGCATCTAACTATGGCTACACCTTC. It codes for CASSQQASNYGYTF.

This chain connects TRBV28 to TRBJ2-2, with D perhaps TRBD2 (5 bases). Germline V gives CDR1 MDHEN, CDR2 SYDVKM. Between the trimmed V and J ends, which lost 6 bases and 1 base, there was a span of 18 bases. This CDR3 is 17 amino acids long. CDR3 protein: CASSLLGLEGNTGELFF. CDR3 coding DNA: TGTGCCAGCAGCCTACTAGGACTGGAAGGGAACACCGGGGAGCTGTTTTTT.

This chain connects TRBV18 to TRBJ1-2, with D unresolved. CDR3 size: 13 residues. CDR1 is KGHSH, CDR2 LQKENI, per germline. Trimming removed 1 base from V and 4 bases from J, with 7 bases in between. The CDR3 sequence: CASSPREGYGYTF. The CDR3 bases are TGTGCCAGCTCACCACGGGAGGGCTATGGCTACACCTTC. The variable domain in full, completed from reference TRBV18 and TRBJ1-2, reads NAGVMQNPRHLVRRRGQEARLRCSPMKGHSHVYWYRQLPEEGLKFMVYLQKENIIDESGMPKERFSAEFPKEGPSILRIQQVVRGDSAAYFCASSPREGYGYTFGSGTRLTVV.

This sequence joins TRBV7-9 and TRBJ1-3; TRBD1 matches at 8 bases. Germline V gives CDR1 SEHNR, CDR2 FQNEAQ (reference sequence). The CDR3 is 15 residues long. V lost 5 bases, J lost 4 bases, and 7 bases stayed unmatched. CDR3 DNA: TGTGCCAGCAGCGCGTTTGGGACAGGCGGAAACACCATATATTTT. It is translated as CASSAFGTGGNTIYF.

The rearrangement links TRBV5-1 to TRBJ1-5, with a tentative D call TRBD1 (6 bases). Germline-derived CDR1 and CDR2 are SGHRS and YFSETQ. The CDR3 length is 14 residues. The V gene lost 4 bases and the J gene lost 7 bases, with 15 bases spanning the gap. The CDR3 region is CASSPGEGGQPQHF. CDR3 coding DNA: TGCGCCAGCAGCCCCGGGGAGGGGGGGCAGCCCCAGCATTTT.

V usage is TRBV5-1 and J usage is TRBJ2-5; weak D call: TRBD1 (5 bases). The CDR3 has 16 residues. CDR1 is SGHRS and CDR2 is YFSETQ in the germline V gene. With 3 bases removed from V and 2 bases from J, the gap between germline ends came to 17 bases. CDR3 region: CASSSSGWAGQETQYF. CDR3 nucleotide sequence: TGCGCCAGCAGCTCGAGTGGGTGGGCAGGGCAAGAGACCCAGTACTTC.

In this sample, this clone turned up a few times. This chain joins TRBV7-9 and TRBJ2-1; D not resolved. The CDR3 contains 12 residues. The germline gives CDR1 SEHNR, CDR2 FQNEAQ (reference sequence). The V end was cut by 4 bases, the J end by 5 bases, with 6 bases between. In nucleotides, the CDR3 is TGTGCCAGCAGCTACCAGAACAATGAGCAGTTCTTC. It translates to CASSYQNNEQFF.

This clone was recorded a few times. V usage is TRBV4-1 and J usage is TRBJ2-3; 12 nucleotides agree with TRBD2. Germline V gene lookup returns CDR1 MGHRA and CDR2 YSYEKL. V shed 3 bases, J shed 2 bases, and the junction held 6 bases outside the gene matches. The CDR3 is 17 residues long. CDR3 coding DNA: TGCGCCAGCAGCCAGTCGGGACTAGCGGGCAACACAGATACGCAGTATTTT. Protein: CASSQSGLAGNTDTQYF.

The chain links TRBV7-2 to TRBJ1-5; 7 bases agree with TRBD1. The CDR3 spans 17 residues. Germline V gene lookup returns CDR1 SGHTA and CDR2 FQGNSA. Losses at the gene ends were 2 bases for V and 4 bases for J; bases not matched to a gene: 11. The CDR3 sequence is CASSLRGIGGSNQPQHF. The CDR3 bases are TGTGCCAGCAGCTTAAGGGGTATAGGGGGCAGTAATCAGCCCCAGCATTTT.